Here is one T cell receptor beta chain with its context. This may stem from a read error, because a much larger clone lies one nucleotide away. Trimming stripped 1 base from V and 6 bases from J, with 19 bases between. The CDR3 has 16 residues. Germline V CDR1 and CDR2: SEHNR, FQNEAQ (reference sequence). The sample belongs to a study of human T cells and chemical hapten exposure. Across the whole study: Variation in per-sample TCR yields came mainly from small pooled library volume differences.

MiXCR, applied by TCRdb to the RACE reads, yields one record per CDR3 protein. This sample has 95,000 to 100,000 distinct CDR3 sequences, with more than 10% found just once. The sample's time point: pre-sensitization, week 0. Specified treatment: therapeutic diphenylcyclopropenone sensitization with weekly scalp DPC. V and J are TRBV7-9 and TRBJ2-7; D unresolved. The input for sequencing was whole blood, taken in connection with sensitization to the hapten diphenylcyclopropenone (DPC). The sequence came from a woman aged 60-75 years with alopecia areata. Some clones in this sample may be carry-over from other donors' samples. CDR3 DNA: TGTGCCAGCAGCTTAGAAAGTCTGCAGCAAACCCCCGAGCAGTACTTC. It is translated as CASSLESLQQTPEQYF. The full variable domain, in which reference TRBV7-9 and TRBJ2-7 provide the parts outside the CDR3, is DTGVSQNPRHKITKRGQNVTFRCDPISEHNRLYWYRQTLGQGPEFLTYFQNEAQLEKSRLLSDRFSAERPKGSFSTLEIQRTEQGDSAMYLCASSLESLQQTPEQYFGPGTRLTVT.